A selection of T cell receptor beta chains follows, all from one sample in a study of blood T cell repertoires in COVID-19. The assay was immunoSEQ multiplex PCR, and TCRdb's table has in-frame clones only and misses some. The profile shows about 210,000 clones, roughly 90% of them singletons. Sequences were obtained from peripheral blood. The origin of the receptors is a woman aged 35 to 49 with acute or convalescent COVID-19. Each CDR3 is given with its conserved first and last residue. A D gene is named only where the DNA matches it firmly. Clone size is not always given. Where it is, it says once, few, many or a class for expanded clones.

d_gene,v_gene,j_gene,abundance,CDR3aa,CDR3nt
.,TRBV4-1,TRBJ1-2,.,CASSQGARGLNYGYTF,TGCGCCAGCAGCCAAGGAGCTAGAGGATTAAACTATGGCTACACCTTC
.,TRBV19,TRBJ1-5,.,CATSEGTPLTGPQHF,TGTGCCACCTCGGAAGGGACACCCCTAACGGGGCCCCAGCATTTT
.,TRBV2,TRBJ1-4,.,CASRERRGSGNEKLFF,TGTGCCAGCAGGGAACGGCGAGGTTCGGGTAATGAAAAACTGTTTTTT
TRBD1,TRBV7-3,TRBJ1-6,.,CASSSQGVEGSPLHF,TGTGCCAGCAGCTCACAGGGGGTCGAGGGTTCACCCCTCCACTTT
TRBD2,TRBV6-5,TRBJ2-1,.,CASSRSGGAFHEQFF,TGTGCCAGCAGTAGGAGCGGGGGGGCCTTCCATGAGCAGTTCTTC
TRBD1,TRBV9,TRBJ1-2,.,CASSPWGETGDGYTF,TGTGCCAGCAGCCCGTGGGGGGAAACAGGGGACGGCTACACCTTC
.,TRBV5-1,TRBJ2-1,.,CASSLQKTYNEQFF,TGCGCCAGCAGCTTGCAAAAAACCTACAATGAGCAGTTCTTC
.,TRBV3-1/TRBV3-2,TRBJ1-2,.,CASSQGAGGYTF,TGTGCCAGCAGCCAGGGGGCAGGCGGCTACACCTTC
.,TRBV4-1,TRBJ1-6,.,CASSLLGLVPGSSSPLHF,TGCGCCAGCAGCCTCCTCGGGCTAGTTCCAGGGTCTAGTTCACCCCTCCACTTT
.,TRBV29-1,TRBJ2-3,once,CSVDYGRGTDTQYF,TGCAGCGTTGACTATGGGCGAGGCACAGATACGCAGTATTTT
.,TRBV5-4,TRBJ2-3,.,CASSSPGSTDTQYF,TGTGCCAGCAGCTCCCCTGGCAGCACAGATACGCAGTATTTT
.,TRBV2,TRBJ1-2,.,CASRRGWGYTF,TGTGCCAGCAGGCGGGGTTGGGGCTACACCTTC
TRBD1,TRBV19,TRBJ1-4,few,CASTRQGASATNEKLFF,TGTGCCAGTACCCGACAGGGGGCTTCTGCAACTAATGAAAAACTGTTTTTT
TRBD2,TRBV9,TRBJ2-1,once,CASSPGGGVDDEQFF,TGTGCCAGCAGCCCGGGTGGGGGGGTAGACGATGAGCAGTTCTTC
.,TRBV9,TRBJ1-1,.,CASSPGGGTEAFF,TGTGCCAGCAGCCCCGGGGGAGGCACTGAAGCTTTCTTT
TRBD1,TRBV30,TRBJ1-3,.,CAWKQGAGNTIYF,TGTGCCTGGAAACAGGGGGCTGGAAACACCATATATTTT
TRBD1,TRBV9,TRBJ1-3,.,CASSPTGVPSGNTIYF,TGTGCCAGCAGCCCGACAGGGGTTCCCTCTGGAAACACCATATATTTT
TRBD1,TRBV9,TRBJ1-6,.,CASSGGTADGSPLHF,TGTGCCAGCAGCGGAGGGACAGCGGACGGGTCACCCCTCCACTTT
TRBD1,TRBV5-1,TRBJ2-3,.,CASSLADRVSPTDTQYF,TGCGCCAGCAGCTTGGCAGACAGGGTATCCCCCACAGATACGCAGTATTTT
TRBD1,TRBV2,TRBJ1-1,.,CASSGQDGNTEAFF,TGTGCCAGCAGCGGACAGGACGGTAACACTGAAGCTTTCTTT
.,TRBV7-3,TRBJ1-1,.,CASSYQENTEAFF,TGTGCCAGCAGTTACCAGGAGAACACTGAAGCTTTCTTT
TRBD1,TRBV6-1,TRBJ2-5,.,CASSEETGGRETQYF,TGTGCCAGCAGTGAAGAGACAGGGGGCAGGGAGACCCAGTACTTC
.,TRBV30,TRBJ1-5,.,CAWSFRGGNQPQHF,TGTGCCTGGAGCTTTCGGGGGGGGAATCAGCCCCAGCATTTT
.,TRBV25-1,TRBJ2-3,.,CASRNGYTQYF,TGTGCCAGCAGGAACGGGTACACGCAGTATTTT
TRBD1,TRBV11-1,TRBJ1-1,.,CASRPGTGGMNTEAFF,TGTGCCAGCAGGCCCGGGACAGGGGGAATGAACACTGAAGCTTTCTTT
.,TRBV6-5,TRBJ1-2,.,CASSLQGLRGYTF,TGTGCCAGCAGCCTCCAGGGACTCAGGGGCTACACCTTC
.,TRBV4-1,TRBJ1-4,.,CASSQGVGMELFF,TGCGCCAGCAGCCAAGGGGTGGGCATGGAACTGTTTTTT
.,TRBV11-3,TRBJ2-3,.,CASSFRRGSDTQYF,TGTGCCAGCAGCTTTCGCAGGGGATCAGATACGCAGTATTTT
TRBD1,TRBV10-3,TRBJ1-5,.,CASQGQDSNQPQHF,TGTGCCTCGCAGGGACAGGATAGCAATCAGCCCCAGCATTTT
.,TRBV6-6,TRBJ1-3,.,CATTISQGVGGNTIYF,TGTGCCACAACCATTAGCCAGGGTGTGGGTGGAAACACCATATATTTT
TRBD1,TRBV30,TRBJ1-2,.,CAWISRQGAYTF,TGTGCCTGGATTAGTAGACAGGGGGCTTACACCTTC
TRBD1,TRBV27,TRBJ1-2,.,CASSSTGGYGYTF,TGTGCCAGCAGCTCCACAGGGGGCTATGGCTACACCTTC